Here is one TCR beta chain with its context. The data belong to a study of blood T cell repertoires in COVID-19. The trim removed 0 bases at V and 4 bases at J, leaving 3 bases unmatched. In germline, CDR1 is MNHEY, CDR2 SVGAGI. CDR3 length: 15 residues. Some clones are missing from TCRdb's copy, which holds only in-frame ones; the method was immunoSEQ multiplex PCR. The data contain roughly 390,000 clones, 85% of them singletons. The sequenced material came from peripheral blood. The chain joins TRBV6-5 to TRBJ1-1; 9 bases fit TRBD1. This sequence originates from a young woman with acute or convalescent COVID-19. Written as DNA, the CDR3 is TGTGCCAGCAGTTACTCTATGGACAGGGGCACTGAAGCTTTCTTT. Translating gives CASSYSMDRGTEAFF.